Below, one T cell receptor (beta chain) is given with its context. Recruitment covered 20 to 25 US areas and drew participants whose ages spanned roughly 18 to 89 years. Original processing methods: Amplifying reference gene primers gave estimates of nucleated cell counts. Some clones are missing from TCRdb's copy, which holds only in-frame ones; the method was immunoSEQ multiplex PCR. The V and J calls and clone size come from that table; D and trimming were worked out from the DNA. Of hundreds of thousands of clones detected, around 84% appear once; the ten largest clones hold 1.9%. This entry belongs to a study of blood T cell repertoires in COVID-19. Trimming at V came to 5 bases and at J to 7 bases, leaving 11 bases not matched to a gene. CDR1 is LNHDA, CDR2 SQIVND, per germline (reference sequence). This CDR3 has 16 amino acids.

Sequenced sample: PBMCs or T cells enriched from blood (not recorded which). The sequence derives from a woman between 25 and 40 years old who had been exposed to COVID-19. The gene calls are TRBV19 and TRBJ1-6, with 7 nucleotides matching TRBD1. CDR3 sequence (DNA): TGTGCCAGTAGTGCACTGACAGGGCGGAAAAATTCACCCCTCCACTTT. It is translated as CASSALTGRKNSPLHF.